This is a list of T cell receptor beta chains from one sample in a study of CD8 T cells in Susac syndrome. TCRdb used MiXCR to reprocess the immunoSEQ multiplex PCR reads, holding one entry per CDR3 protein. The sample includes about 300,000 distinct CDR3 sequences, almost 85% of them seen just once. Material: CD8+ T cells from PBMCs. The receptors stem from a human donor with multiple sclerosis. The CDR3 runs from the conserved cysteine through the conserved F or W. The D gene is left open where the match is weak. Rows give clone size only sometimes, using once, few, many, or a class for an expanded clone.

CDR3 length: 12
D gene: -
J gene: TRBJ2-3
clone size: -
V gene: TRBV5-5
CDR3 protein: CASSLTGDTQYF
CDR3 DNA: TGTGCCAGCAGCTTGACGGGAGATACGCAGTATTTT

CDR3 length: 14
D gene: -
J gene: TRBJ1-1
clone size: -
V gene: TRBV20-1
CDR3 protein: CSANGDSMNTEAFF
CDR3 DNA: TGCAGTGCTAACGGTGACAGCATGAACACTGAAGCTTTCTTT

CDR3 length: 17
D gene: TRBD2
J gene: TRBJ2-1
clone size: -
V gene: TRBV27
CDR3 protein: CASSFNPSGGAYNEQFF
CDR3 DNA: TGTGCCAGCAGCTTTAACCCTAGCGGGGGGGCCTACAATGAGCAGTTCTTC

CDR3 length: 16
D gene: TRBD2
J gene: TRBJ2-2
clone size: -
V gene: TRBV9
CDR3 protein: CASSVRLAGGTGELFF
CDR3 DNA: TGTGCCAGCAGCGTAAGACTAGCGGGAGGCACCGGGGAGCTGTTTTTT

CDR3 length: 12
D gene: TRBD1
J gene: TRBJ1-2
clone size: -
V gene: TRBV6-5
CDR3 protein: CASSSGTDGYTF
CDR3 DNA: TGTGCCAGCAGCTCCGGGACAGATGGCTACACCTTC

CDR3 length: 14
D gene: -
J gene: TRBJ1-1
clone size: -
V gene: TRBV29-1
CDR3 protein: CSVEQATSMGEAFF
CDR3 DNA: TGCAGCGTTGAACAGGCTACTTCCATGGGTGAAGCTTTCTTT

CDR3 length: 13
D gene: -
J gene: TRBJ2-6
clone size: -
V gene: TRBV9
CDR3 protein: CASSASQANVLIF
CDR3 DNA: TGTGCCAGCAGCGCCTCCCAGGCCAACGTCCTGATTTTC

CDR3 length: 14
D gene: -
J gene: TRBJ2-7
clone size: -
V gene: TRBV14
CDR3 protein: CASSQEATPYEQYF
CDR3 DNA: TGTGCCAGCAGCCAAGAGGCCACACCCTACGAGCAGTACTTC

CDR3 length: 16
D gene: -
J gene: TRBJ2-3
clone size: -
V gene: TRBV3-1
CDR3 protein: CASSQVLQVTTDTQYF
CDR3 DNA: TGTGCCAGCAGCCAAGTGTTACAGGTGACCACAGATACGCAGTATTTT

CDR3 length: 15
D gene: -
J gene: TRBJ2-3
clone size: -
V gene: TRBV6-2/TRBV6-3
CDR3 protein: CASSYTLGGTDTQYF
CDR3 DNA: TGTGCCAGCAGTTACACTCTGGGGGGCACAGATACGCAGTATTTT

CDR3 length: 15
D gene: TRBD1
J gene: TRBJ1-5
clone size: -
V gene: TRBV28
CDR3 protein: CASKATGEINQPQHF
CDR3 DNA: TGTGCCAGCAAAGCGACAGGGGAAATCAATCAGCCCCAGCATTTT

CDR3 length: 15
D gene: -
J gene: TRBJ2-7
clone size: -
V gene: TRBV4-1
CDR3 protein: CASSQEGRFSDEQYF
CDR3 DNA: TGCGCCAGCAGCCAAGAGGGTAGGTTTAGTGACGAGCAGTACTTC

CDR3 length: 14
D gene: TRBD1
J gene: TRBJ2-3
clone size: -
V gene: TRBV12-3/TRBV12-4
CDR3 protein: CASNLGQGADTQYF
CDR3 DNA: TGTGCCAGCAACCTAGGACAGGGGGCCGATACGCAGTATTTT

CDR3 length: 13
D gene: TRBD1
J gene: TRBJ1-1
clone size: -
V gene: TRBV12-3/TRBV12-4
CDR3 protein: CASSFMGTAEAFF
CDR3 DNA: TGTGCCAGCAGTTTCATGGGGACAGCTGAAGCTTTCTTT

CDR3 length: 11
D gene: -
J gene: TRBJ1-1
clone size: once
V gene: TRBV7-2
CDR3 protein: CASEWGTEAFF
CDR3 DNA: TGTGCCAGCGAATGGGGAACTGAAGCTTTCTTT

CDR3 length: 15
D gene: TRBD1
J gene: TRBJ1-2
clone size: -
V gene: TRBV20-1
CDR3 protein: CSAREDRGNLGGYTF
CDR3 DNA: TGCAGTGCTAGAGAAGACAGGGGCAATCTAGGAGGCTACACCTTC

CDR3 length: 15
D gene: -
J gene: TRBJ2-7
clone size: -
V gene: TRBV25-1
CDR3 protein: CASSPRTSPSYEQYF
CDR3 DNA: TGTGCCAGCAGTCCCAGGACTTCACCTTCCTACGAGCAGTACTTC

CDR3 length: 13
D gene: -
J gene: TRBJ2-3
clone size: -
V gene: TRBV7-2
CDR3 protein: CASSLRIVDTQYF
CDR3 DNA: TGTGCCAGCAGCTTAAGGATAGTAGATACGCAGTATTTT

CDR3 length: 16
D gene: TRBD2
J gene: TRBJ2-3
clone size: -
V gene: TRBV6-1
CDR3 protein: CASSDLAGLNTDTQYF
CDR3 DNA: TGTGCCAGCAGTGACCTAGCGGGCCTAAACACAGATACGCAGTATTTT

CDR3 length: 11
D gene: -
J gene: TRBJ1-2
clone size: -
V gene: TRBV29-1
CDR3 protein: CSVRDNYGYTF
CDR3 DNA: TGCAGCGTCCGGGACAACTATGGCTACACCTTC

CDR3 length: 15
D gene: TRBD1
J gene: TRBJ2-7
clone size: -
V gene: TRBV6-5
CDR3 protein: CASSYRTGGQYEQYF
CDR3 DNA: TGTGCCAGCAGTTACCGGACAGGGGGCCAGTACGAGCAGTACTTC

CDR3 length: 18
D gene: -
J gene: TRBJ2-1
clone size: once
V gene: TRBV6-2/TRBV6-3
CDR3 protein: CASSTPAYTFFFYNEQFF
CDR3 DNA: TGTGCCAGCAGCACCCCCGCGTACACCTTCTTCTTCTACAATGAGCAGTTCTTC

CDR3 length: 14
D gene: TRBD2
J gene: TRBJ2-1
clone size: -
V gene: TRBV20-1
CDR3 protein: CSATEREVNNEQFF
CDR3 DNA: TGCAGTGCTACCGAGCGGGAGGTTAACAATGAGCAGTTCTTC

CDR3 length: 14
D gene: TRBD2
J gene: TRBJ2-1
clone size: -
V gene: TRBV9
CDR3 protein: CASSGTSGRNEQFF
CDR3 DNA: TGTGCCAGCAGCGGGACTAGCGGGAGAAATGAGCAGTTCTTC

CDR3 length: 15
D gene: TRBD2
J gene: TRBJ2-1
clone size: -
V gene: TRBV27
CDR3 protein: CASSLGTTPGNEQFF
CDR3 DNA: TGTGCCAGCAGTTTGGGGACTACCCCGGGCAATGAGCAGTTCTTC

CDR3 length: 20
D gene: -
J gene: TRBJ2-1
clone size: once
V gene: TRBV5-5
CDR3 protein: CASSLVWASTRLSSYNEQFF
CDR3 DNA: TGTGCCAGCAGCTTGGTTTGGGCCAGTACCCGATTAAGCTCCTACAATGAGCAGTTCTTC

CDR3 length: 15
D gene: TRBD2
J gene: TRBJ2-1
clone size: -
V gene: TRBV19
CDR3 protein: CASSIVGGPYNEQFF
CDR3 DNA: TGTGCCAGTAGTATAGTGGGAGGGCCTTACAATGAGCAGTTCTTC

CDR3 length: 16
D gene: -
J gene: TRBJ2-7
clone size: -
V gene: TRBV25-1
CDR3 protein: CVSSPIVAGTERRQYF
CDR3 DNA: TGTGTCAGCAGTCCTATCGTCGCGGGGACGGAACGAAGGCAGTACTTC

CDR3 length: 19
D gene: -
J gene: TRBJ2-5
clone size: -
V gene: TRBV7-9
CDR3 protein: CASSLVVTDKTVKELTQYF
CDR3 DNA: TGTGCCAGCAGCTTAGTGGTGACGGACAAGACTGTCAAAGAGTTGACCCAGTACTTC

CDR3 length: 15
D gene: -
J gene: TRBJ2-1
clone size: -
V gene: TRBV7-9
CDR3 protein: CASSFRAGANNEQFF
CDR3 DNA: TGTGCCAGCAGCTTTAGGGCAGGGGCGAACAATGAGCAGTTCTTC

CDR3 length: 13
D gene: -
J gene: TRBJ2-1
clone size: -
V gene: TRBV12-3/TRBV12-4
CDR3 protein: CASSRVEGRAWIF
CDR3 DNA: TGTGCCAGCAGTAGGGTTGAGGGCAGGGCTTGGATCTTC

CDR3 length: 13
D gene: -
J gene: TRBJ1-3
clone size: -
V gene: TRBV7-9
CDR3 protein: CASSRSLEGTIYF
CDR3 DNA: TGTGCCAGCAGCCGGAGTCTTGAGGGCACCATATATTTT

CDR3 length: 15
D gene: -
J gene: TRBJ1-4
clone size: -
V gene: TRBV9
CDR3 protein: CASSARGSGYEKLFF
CDR3 DNA: TGTGCCAGCAGCGCGAGGGGTAGTGGGTACGAAAAACTGTTTTTT

CDR3 length: 14
D gene: -
J gene: TRBJ2-1
clone size: -
V gene: TRBV3-1
CDR3 protein: CASSQREPYNEQFF
CDR3 DNA: TGTGCCAGCAGCCAACGGGAACCCTACAATGAGCAGTTCTTC

CDR3 length: 16
D gene: -
J gene: TRBJ2-5
clone size: once
V gene: TRBV14
CDR3 protein: CASSQDSKNYQETQYF
CDR3 DNA: TGTGCCAGCAGCCAAGACTCTAAGAATTACCAAGAGACCCAGTACTTC